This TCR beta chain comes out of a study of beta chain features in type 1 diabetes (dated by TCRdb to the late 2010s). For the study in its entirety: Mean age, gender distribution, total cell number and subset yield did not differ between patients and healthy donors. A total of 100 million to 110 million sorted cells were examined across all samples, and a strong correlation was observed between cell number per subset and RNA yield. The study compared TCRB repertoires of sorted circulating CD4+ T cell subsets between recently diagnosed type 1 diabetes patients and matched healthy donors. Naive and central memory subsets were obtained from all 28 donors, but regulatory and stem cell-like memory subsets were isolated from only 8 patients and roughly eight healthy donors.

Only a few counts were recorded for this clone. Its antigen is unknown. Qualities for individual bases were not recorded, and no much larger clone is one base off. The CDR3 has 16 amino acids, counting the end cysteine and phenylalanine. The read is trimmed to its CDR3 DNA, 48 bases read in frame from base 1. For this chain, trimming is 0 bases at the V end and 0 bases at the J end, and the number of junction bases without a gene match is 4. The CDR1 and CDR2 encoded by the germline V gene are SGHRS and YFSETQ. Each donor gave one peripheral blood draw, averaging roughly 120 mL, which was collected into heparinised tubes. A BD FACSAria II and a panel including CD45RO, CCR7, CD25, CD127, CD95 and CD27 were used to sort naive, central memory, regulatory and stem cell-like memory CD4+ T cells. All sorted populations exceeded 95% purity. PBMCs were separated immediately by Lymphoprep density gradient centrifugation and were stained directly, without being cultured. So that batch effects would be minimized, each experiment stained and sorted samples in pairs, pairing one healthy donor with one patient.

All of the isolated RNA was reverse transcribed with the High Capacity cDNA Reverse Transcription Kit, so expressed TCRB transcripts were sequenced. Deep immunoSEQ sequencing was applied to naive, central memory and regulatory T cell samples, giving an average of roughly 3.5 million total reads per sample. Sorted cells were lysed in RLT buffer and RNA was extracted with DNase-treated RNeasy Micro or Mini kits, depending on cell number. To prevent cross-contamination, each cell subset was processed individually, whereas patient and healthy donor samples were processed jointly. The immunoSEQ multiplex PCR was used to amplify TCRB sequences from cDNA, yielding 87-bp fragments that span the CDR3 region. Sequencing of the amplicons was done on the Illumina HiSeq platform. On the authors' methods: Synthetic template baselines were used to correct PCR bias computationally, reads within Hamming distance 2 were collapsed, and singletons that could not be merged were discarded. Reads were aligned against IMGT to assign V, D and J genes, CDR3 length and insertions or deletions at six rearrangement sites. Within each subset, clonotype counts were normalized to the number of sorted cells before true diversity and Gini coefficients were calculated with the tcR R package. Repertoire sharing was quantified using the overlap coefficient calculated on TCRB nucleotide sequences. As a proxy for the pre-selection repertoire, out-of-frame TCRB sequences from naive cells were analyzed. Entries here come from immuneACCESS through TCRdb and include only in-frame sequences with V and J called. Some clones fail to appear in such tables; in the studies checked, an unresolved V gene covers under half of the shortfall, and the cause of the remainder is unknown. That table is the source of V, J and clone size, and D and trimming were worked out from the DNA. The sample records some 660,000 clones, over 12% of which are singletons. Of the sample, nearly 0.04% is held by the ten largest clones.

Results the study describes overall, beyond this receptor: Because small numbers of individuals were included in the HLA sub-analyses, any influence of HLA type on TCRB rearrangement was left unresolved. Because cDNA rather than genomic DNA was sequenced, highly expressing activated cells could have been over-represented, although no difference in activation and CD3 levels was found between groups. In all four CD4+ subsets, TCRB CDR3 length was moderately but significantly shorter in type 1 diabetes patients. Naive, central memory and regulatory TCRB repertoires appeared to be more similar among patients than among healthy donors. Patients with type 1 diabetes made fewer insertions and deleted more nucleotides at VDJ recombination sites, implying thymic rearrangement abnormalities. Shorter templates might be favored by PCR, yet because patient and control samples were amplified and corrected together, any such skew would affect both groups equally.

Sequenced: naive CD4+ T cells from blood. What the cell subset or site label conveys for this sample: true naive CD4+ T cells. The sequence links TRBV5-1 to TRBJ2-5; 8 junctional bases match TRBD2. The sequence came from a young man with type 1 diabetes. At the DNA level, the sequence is TGCGCCAGCAGCTTGGTTAGCGGGGACAACCAAGAGACCCAGTACTTC. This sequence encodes CASSLVSGDNQETQYF.